This is a list of T cell receptor beta chains from one sample in a study of T cell responses to AZD1222 COVID-19 vaccine. Clones were read by immunoSEQ multiplex PCR, and TCRdb kept only the in-frame ones, dropping some. This table holds tens of thousands of clones, just over 90% found once. Source: peripheral blood, taken on day 0 of AZD1222 vaccination. The receptors come from an adult in good health. Both conserved end residues are part of each CDR3. D genes are given only for firm matches. The size entry is marked missing in some rows and otherwise reads once, few, many or a size class.

>TRBJ2-3|TRBD2|TRBV7-2|-
TGTGCCAGCAGCTCACGTGGACTAGCGGGAGGTTTCACAGATCCGCAGTATTTT
CASSSRGLAGGFTDPQYF
>TRBJ1-4|-|TRBV7-9|-
TGTGCGACCACAACCCGGGGCGAAAAACTGTTTTTT
CATTTRGEKLFF
>TRBJ2-5|TRBD2|TRBV5-1|-
TGCGCCAGCAGCCCCGGACGGCTGACTAGCGCTGAAGAGACCCAGTACTTC
CASSPGRLTSAEETQYF
>TRBJ2-7|TRBD1|TRBV7-3|-
TGTGCCAGCAGCTCCCACAGGGGTGGCGAGCAGTACTTC
CASSSHRGGEQYF
>TRBJ2-1|TRBD2|TRBV11-2|-
TGTGCCAGCAGCCAAAAGACTAGCCTTCATGAGCAGTTCTTC
CASSQKTSLHEQFF
>TRBJ2-4|-|TRBV4-2|few
TGTGCCAGCAGCCAAGATCGACCGCTGGAGGCCAAAAACATTCAGTACTTC
CASSQDRPLEAKNIQYF
>TRBJ1-6|-|TRBV11-2|-
TGTGCCAGCAGCCCCGGGGCGACAAATGAGAAACCCCTCCACTTT
CASSPGATNEKPLHF
>TRBJ1-1|-|TRBV2|-
TGTGCCAGCACCCTCGGGCCAGGCAGTGAAGCTTTCTTT
CASTLGPGSEAFF
>TRBJ1-2|-|TRBV6-2/TRBV6-3|-
TGTGCCAGCAGTTACTCGGTGGGAGGGAGCAACTATGGCTACACCTTC
CASSYSVGGSNYGYTF
>TRBJ2-6|-|TRBV10-1|-
TGCGCCAGCAGTGAGGGAGGGAGAGGGGCCAACGTCCTGACTTTC
CASSEGGRGANVLTF
>TRBJ2-3|TRBD1|TRBV6-2/TRBV6-3|-
TGTGCCAGCAGCCCAGGGGGCTTTACGCAGTATTTT
CASSPGGFTQYF
>TRBJ2-7|-|TRBV6-2/TRBV6-3|-
TGTGCCAGCAGTACTGGGGACCTATACGAGCAGTACTTC
CASSTGDLYEQYF
>TRBJ1-5|-|TRBV7-2|-
TGTGCCAGCAGCTTAGGAGTCATAAGGGCTCAGCCCCAGCATTTT
CASSLGVIRAQPQHF
>TRBJ1-2|TRBD1|TRBV19|-
TGTGCCAGCAATACCGACAGGGACTATGGCTACACCTTC
CASNTDRDYGYTF
>TRBJ1-1|TRBD1|TRBV5-1|-
TGCGCCAGCAGCTTGGTGGGGGACAGGGTCGCTGAAGCTTTCTTT
CASSLVGDRVAEAFF
>TRBJ2-5|-|TRBV18|-
TGTGCCAGCTCACCACTAATGCAGGGAGGAGGAGAGACCCAGTACTTC
CASSPLMQGGGETQYF
>TRBJ2-3|TRBD2|TRBV4-2|-
TGTGCCAGCAGCCAAGATACGGCTAGCGGGAGGGATACGCAGTATTTT
CASSQDTASGRDTQYF
>TRBJ1-4|TRBD1|TRBV6-5|once
TGTGCCAGCAGTACCCAGGGGGCTAGGAATGAAAAACTGTTTTTT
CASSTQGARNEKLFF
>TRBJ1-2|-|TRBV6-2/TRBV6-3|-
TGTGCCAGCAGTTACCAGATTAACTATGGCTACACCTTC
CASSYQINYGYTF
>TRBJ2-7|TRBD1|TRBV7-2|-
TGTGCCAGCAAACCCGGGACAGGGTCATCCGAGCAGTACTTC
CASKPGTGSSEQYF
>TRBJ1-2|-|TRBV28|-
TGTGCCAGCAGTTTAAGAATGGAGGAACTCAACTATGGCTACACCTTC
CASSLRMEELNYGYTF
>TRBJ2-5|-|TRBV7-9|-
TGTGCCAGCAGCCCTGTCCCCCGCCAAGAGACCCAGTACTTC
CASSPVPRQETQYF
>TRBJ1-3|-|TRBV5-1|-
TGCGCCAGCAGCTTTGACTGGCTCTCTGGAAACACCATATATTTT
CASSFDWLSGNTIYF
>TRBJ1-3|-|TRBV18|-
TGTGCCAGCTCACCACCTTCCCTGAGCTCTGGAAACACCATATATTTT
CASSPPSLSSGNTIYF
>TRBJ1-2|-|TRBV2|few
TGTGCCAGCAGTGTACAGGGAACTGACTATGGCTACACCTTC
CASSVQGTDYGYTF
>TRBJ2-7|-|TRBV7-2|-
TGTGCCAGCAGCTCGACTCCGGGGACGGGGGAGCAGTACTTC
CASSSTPGTGEQYF
>TRBJ2-7|TRBD1|TRBV7-9|-
TGTGCCAGCAGCTTAGACAGGGGGGCCTACGAGCAGTACTTC
CASSLDRGAYEQYF
>TRBJ1-2|-|TRBV29-1|-
TGCAGCGTTGAAGAAGGCCGAAACTATGGCTACACCTTC
CSVEEGRNYGYTF
>TRBJ2-1|-|TRBV6-5|-
TGTGCTTCGGGGCCGACCTACAATGAGCAGTTCTTC
CASGPTYNEQFF
>TRBJ2-1|-|TRBV10-1|-
TGCGCCAGCAGTGAGTCGATTGCCCCAGACAATGAGCAGTTCTTC
CASSESIAPDNEQFF
>TRBJ2-3|TRBD2|TRBV27|-
TGTGCCAGCAGTTTATTTGGAATCGCGGGAGGCTCTACAGATACGCAGTATTTT
CASSLFGIAGGSTDTQYF
>TRBJ1-5|TRBD1|TRBV28|once
TGTGCCACCAGGGGGAGGAGGCACAATCAGCCCCAGCATTTT
CATRGRRHNQPQHF
>TRBJ1-5|-|TRBV19|-
TGTGCCAGTAGTATAGCCCAGGGAGCGGTTCAGCCCCAGCATTTT
CASSIAQGAVQPQHF
>TRBJ2-7|-|TRBV7-9|-
TGTGCCAGCAGCTTTCTAAGGGAGCAGTACTTC
CASSFLREQYF
>TRBJ2-1|-|TRBV3-1/TRBV3-2|-
TGTGCCAGCAGCCGCCCGGCAGGAGGCTACAATGAGCAGTTCTTC
CASSRPAGGYNEQFF
>TRBJ2-3|-|TRBV28|-
TGTGCCAGCAGTTCCGGACAGAGCACAGATACGCAGTATTTT
CASSSGQSTDTQYF
>TRBJ2-5|TRBD2|TRBV7-8|-
TGTGCCAGCAGCCTGGGGGGGGTTTCTATAAAAGAGACCCAGTACTTC
CASSLGGVSIKETQYF
>TRBJ2-5|-|TRBV30|-
TGTGCCTGGAAATTTCCTCAAGAGACCCAGTACTTC
CAWKFPQETQYF
>TRBJ2-1|-|TRBV18|-
TGTGCCAGCTCACAGCTGGGTCCCGAGCAGTTCTTC
CASSQLGPEQFF
>TRBJ2-1|-|TRBV7-6|once
TGTGCCAGCAGCTTAGCAGGTCTGGATGAGCAGTTCTTC
CASSLAGLDEQFF
>TRBJ2-2|TRBD2|TRBV7-6|-
TGTGCCAGCAGCTTAGGTCCCCAGCGGGAGAATACCGGGGAGCTGTTTTTT
CASSLGPQRENTGELFF
>TRBJ1-4|-|TRBV5-4|once
TGTGCCAGCAGCTTGCGAGGGGGAAATGAAAAACTGTTTTTT
CASSLRGGNEKLFF
>TRBJ2-7|-|TRBV27|-
TGTGCCAGCAGTACCACAGCTTACTACGAGCAGTACTTC
CASSTTAYYEQYF
>TRBJ2-5|TRBD1|TRBV9|-
TGTGCCAGCAGCTACCGGGACAGGGGAATGCAAGAGACCCAGTACTTC
CASSYRDRGMQETQYF
>TRBJ2-7|TRBD2|TRBV28|-
TGTGCCAGCAGTTTGCGTGGGACTAGCTCCTACGAGCAGTACTTC
CASSLRGTSSYEQYF
>TRBJ2-7|TRBD1|TRBV16|-
TGTGCCAGCAGCCAATATTATCAGGGGGCGAGCTCCTACGAGCAGTACTTC
CASSQYYQGASSYEQYF
>TRBJ1-1|-|TRBV7-3|-
TGTGCCAGCAGCTCGCCAGGGGCCACTGAAGCTTTCTTT
CASSSPGATEAFF
>TRBJ2-5|-|TRBV7-2|-
TGTGCCAGCAGCAGAGACAGACAAGAGACCCAGTACTTC
CASSRDRQETQYF
>TRBJ1-2|-|TRBV9|-
TGTGCCAGCAGCCACCCCCACGGGGAAAACTATGGCTACACCTTC
CASSHPHGENYGYTF
>TRBJ2-3|-|TRBV27|few
TGTGCCAGCAACTCACCCCGGGACGGCACAGATACGCAGTATTTT
CASNSPRDGTDTQYF
>TRBJ2-7|TRBD1|TRBV7-8|-
TGTGCCAGCAGCTTAGCACCGGGACAGGGACTATACGAGCAGTACTTC
CASSLAPGQGLYEQYF
>TRBJ2-5|-|TRBV7-6|-
TGTGCCAGCAGCCCCCCCCAAGAGACCCAGTACTTC
CASSPPQETQYF
>TRBJ2-7|-|TRBV10-3|-
TGTGCCATCAGTTCACGAAGGGATGGGGACGAGCAGTACTTC
CAISSRRDGDEQYF
>TRBJ1-1|-|TRBV19|-
TGTGCCTCCCTAGGGCGGGGGAACACTGAAGCTTTCTTT
CASLGRGNTEAFF
>TRBJ1-1|-|TRBV18|-
TGTGCCAGCTCACCATTTGACACGAACACTGAAGCTTTCTTT
CASSPFDTNTEAFF